Each of the 11 T cell receptor beta chains below was sequenced from the same sample in a study of blood T cell repertoires in COVID-19. Measured with immunoSEQ multiplex PCR; TCRdb has only the in-frame clones, and not every one. Among about 320,000 clones listed, around 85% were seen once. Sequenced input: PBMCs or T cells enriched from blood (not recorded which). These receptors were obtained from a young woman who had been exposed to COVID-19.

The genes are TRBV5-1 and TRBJ2-1, with 8 positions matching TRBD1. Losses at the gene ends were 4 bases for V and 2 bases for J; bases not matched to a gene: 8. Germline loops: CDR1 SGHRS, CDR2 YFSETQ. The CDR3 loop spans 16 amino acids. This chain's CDR3 is CASSPPRDRPYNEQFF. For the CDR3, the DNA is TGCGCCAGCAGCCCACCCCGGGACAGGCCCTACAATGAGCAGTTCTTC.

The chain combines TRBV30 with TRBJ2-3; 7 nucleotides align to TRBD1. V dropped 0 bases and J dropped 2; count of bases not matched to a gene: 8. This CDR3 spans 16 amino acids. Germline-derived CDR1 and CDR2 are GTSNPN and SVGIG (reference sequence). The CDR3 nucleotides are TGTGCCTGGAGTGTAGGACAGGTCCCCCACACAGATACGCAGTATTTT. It specifies CAWSVGQVPHTDTQYF.

The genes are TRBV28 and TRBJ2-1; TRBD2 matches at 7 bases. This CDR3 is built from 11 residues. V lost 4 bases, J lost 13 bases, and 4 bases stayed unmatched. Germline V gene sequence: CDR1 MDHEN, CDR2 SYDVKM. DNA of the CDR3: TGTGCCAGCAGTTACTTAGCGGGTCAGTTCTTC. Translating it yields CASSYLAGQFF. Combining the CDR3 with reference TRBV28 and TRBJ2-1 gives the whole variable domain DVKVTQSSRYLVKRTGEKVFLECVQDMDHENMFWYRQDPGLGLRLIYFSYDVKMKEKGDIPEGYSVSREKKERFSLILESASTNQTSMYLCASSYLAGQFFGPGTRLTVL.

This clone was observed a handful of times. The chain joins TRBV5-4 to TRBJ1-2; 9 bases map to TRBD1. The ends lost 3 bases at V and 3 bases at J; junction bases unmatched: 6. The germline V gene has CDR1 SGHNT and CDR2 YYREEE (reference sequence). The CDR3 covers 15 residues. The CDR3 DNA reads TGTGCCAGCAGCTCACCGGGACAGGGTGACTATGGCTACACCTTC. This encodes CASSSPGQGDYGYTF. Using reference TRBV5-4 and TRBJ1-2 for the parts outside the CDR3, the full variable domain is ETGVTQSPTHLIKTRGQQVTLRCSSQSGHNTVSWYQQALGQGPQFIFQYYREEENGRGNFPPRFSGLQFPNYSSELNVNALELDDSALYLCASSSPGQGDYGYTFGSGTRLTVV.

The chain combines TRBV4-1 with TRBJ1-5, with 10 positions matching TRBD1. CDR3 size: 17 residues. The V segment lost 5 bases and the J segment 4 bases; nucleotides outside the gene matches: 11. The germline CDR1 and CDR2 sequences are MGHRA and YSYEKL. Here the CDR3 DNA reads TGCGCCAGCAGCGCCGACAGGGGGCGAAGGGAAAATCAGCCCCAGCATTTT. Translating gives CASSADRGRRENQPQHF.

The chain is built from TRBV5-5 and TRBJ2-5; TRBD1 matches 7 bases. The CDR3 sequence is 16 residues long. Germline assignment: CDR1 SGHKS and CDR2 YYEKEE (reference sequence). The junction had 11 bases not matched to a gene; V was cut back by 4 bases and J by 2 bases. The CDR3 DNA is TGTGCCAGCAGCCCAACTCTGACAGGGTTACAAGAGACCCAGTACTTC. Translation gives CASSPTLTGLQETQYF.

The chain recombines TRBV7-2 with TRBJ2-7; 7 positions match TRBD2. J gave up 4 bases and V 6 bases, and 12 bases lay outside the gene matches. Germline V gives CDR1 SGHTA, CDR2 FQGNSA. This CDR3 spans 15 amino acids. The CDR3 coding sequence is TGTGCCAGCAGTTACAAAGCGGGAAGCCCTTACGAGCAGTACTTC. Translating it yields CASSYKAGSPYEQYF.

The gene calls are TRBV5-1 and TRBJ1-2, with 9 bases that match TRBD1. The CDR3 covers 13 residues. Germline V lookup: CDR1 SGHRS, CDR2 YFSETQ. The junction had 4 bases not matched to a gene; V was cut back by 2 bases and J by 8 bases. CDR3 loop: CASSFRTGDGYTF. The CDR3 DNA reads TGCGCCAGCAGCTTTAGGACAGGGGACGGCTACACCTTC.

This chain uses TRBV5-1 with TRBJ1-4; 10 bases line up with TRBD1. The CDR3 has 16 residues. The V segment lost 3 bases and the J segment 4 bases; nucleotides outside the gene matches: 6. In germline, CDR1 is SGHRS, CDR2 YFSETQ. The CDR3 sequence: CASSSGQGEDNEKLFF. In DNA form, the CDR3 reads TGCGCCAGCAGCTCCGGACAGGGGGAGGATAATGAAAAACTGTTTTTT.

The gene calls are TRBV7-3 and TRBJ1-2; the match to TRBD1 covers 7 bases. CDR1 and CDR2 from the germline V gene are SGHTA and FQGTGA. This CDR3 spans 15 amino acids. V shed 3 bases, J shed 8 bases, and the junction held 12 bases outside the gene matches. In nucleotides, the CDR3 is TGTGCCAGCAGCTTTGGCCAGAGTACAGGGGTCGGCTACACCTTC. Translated, it gives CASSFGQSTGVGYTF.

This chain links TRBV19 with TRBJ1-1, with 8 bases lining up with TRBD1. This CDR3 has 13 amino acids. Germline values: CDR1 LNHDA, CDR2 SQIVND (reference sequence). J was trimmed by 7 bases and V by 4 bases; bases with no gene match: 5. The CDR3 bases are TGTGCCAGTAGTAACCAGGGGGCTAATGAAGCTTTCTTT. Translation gives CASSNQGANEAFF.